Below are 27 T cell receptor beta chains sequenced from a single sample in a study of response to subunit inactivated influenza vaccine. TCRdb recomputed calls from the RT-PCR reads with MiXCR, one row per CDR3 protein. Of about 650,000 distinct CDR3 sequences listed, 15% to 19% are singletons. The sequencing used PBMCs from blood, collected roughly 12 days after vaccination. These receptors were collected from a man aged 45 to 65 who received an inactivated influenza vaccine.

This clonotype was detected ten times or more. The chain carries TRBV5-1 and TRBJ1-1; 7 bases line up with TRBD1. There are 14 residues in the CDR3. Unmatched junction bases numbered 3, after V lost 0 bases and J lost 4 bases. Germline CDR1 reads SGHRS; CDR2 reads YFSETQ. The CDR3 region is CASSLGQGFTEAFF. CDR3 in DNA: TGCGCCAGCAGCTTGGGACAGGGCTTCACTGAAGCTTTCTTT.

The CDR3, as DNA: TGTGCCACCAGCACGGCGCATAATTCACCCCTCCACTTT. As protein: CATSTAHNSPLHF. This chain uses TRBV15 with TRBJ1-6; D gene ambiguous. The CDR3 sequence is 13 residues long. CDR1 LNHNV and CDR2 YYDKDF come from the germline V gene (reference sequence). V was cut by 4 bases and J by 5 bases, with 6 bases left in between.

The chain recombines TRBV10-3 with TRBJ2-2; D gene ambiguous. The CDR3 loop spans 14 amino acids. Trimming cost V 8 bases and J 2 bases, with 12 bases left between them. Germline V gene data show CDR1 as ENHRY and CDR2 as SYGVKD. For the CDR3, the DNA is TGTGCCATCCGAAAAGGGATTAACACCGGGGAGCTGTTTTTT. It specifies CAIRKGINTGELFF.

The rearrangement uses TRBV12-5 and TRBJ1-2; D uncertain. This CDR3 is 14 amino acids long. Germline V gives CDR1 LGHNT, CDR2 FRNRAP. V shed 3 bases and J shed 1 base, with 9 bases lying between them. CDR3 loop: CASGFEGNNYGYTF. The CDR3 DNA follows: TGTGCTAGTGGTTTCGAAGGGAATAACTATGGCTACACCTTC.

J is TRBJ2-6 and V is TRBV28; 7 nucleotides match TRBD1. CDR1 and CDR2 (germline): MDHEN, SYDVKM. V dropped 5 bases and J dropped 0; count of bases not matched to a gene: 4. This CDR3 spans 16 amino acids. As DNA, the CDR3 is TGTGCCAGCAGTGGGACAGCCCTCTCTGGGGCCAACGTCCTGACTTTC. This translates into CASSGTALSGANVLTF.

This clonotype was observed a handful of times. The genes are TRBV6-1 and TRBJ2-1; D possibly corresponds to TRBD1 (8 bases). Germline-derived CDR1 and CDR2 are MNHNS and SASEGT. Trimming took off 10 bases at V and 5 bases at J, with 18 bases between the two ends. There are 14 residues in the CDR3. The chain's CDR3 is CATGRTGTNNEQFF. The CDR3 nucleotides are TGTGCCACCGGAAGGACAGGGACTAACAATGAGCAGTTCTTC.

This clonotype has just a few counts. V usage is TRBV4-1 and J usage is TRBJ2-1, with a tentative D call TRBD2 (5 bases). The CDR3 consists of 13 residues. Trimming removed 1 base at V and 10 bases at J, with 11 bases between. CDR1 is MGHRA, CDR2 YSYEKL, per germline. Here the CDR3 DNA reads TGCGCCAGCAGCCAAGCGGGAAGGAGGGAGCAGTTCTTC. Its protein is CASSQAGRREQFF.

This clonotype was observed a handful of times. This chain joins TRBV7-9 and TRBJ1-2; D remains unclear. This CDR3 is built from 13 residues. Trimming removed 6 bases at V and 3 bases at J, with 11 bases between. The germline V gene encodes CDR1 SEHNR and CDR2 FQNEAQ (reference sequence). The CDR3 here is CASSLVVDYGYTF. The CDR3 nucleotides read TGTGCCAGCAGTCTAGTAGTTGACTATGGCTACACCTTC.

The chain has TRBV7-2 and TRBJ2-7; possible D gene TRBD1, 6 bases. Per germline, CDR1 SGHTA and CDR2 FQGNSA. V was clipped by 5 bases and J by 5 bases, with 16 bases between them. There are 14 residues in the CDR3. Here the CDR3 reads CASSPQGFRDEQYF. In DNA form, the CDR3 reads TGTGCCAGCAGCCCACAGGGTTTTCGCGACGAGCAGTACTTC. Based on the CDR3 plus reference TRBV7-2 and TRBJ2-7, the full variable domain is GAGVSQSPSNKVTEKGKDVELRCDPISGHTALYWYRQSLGQGLEFLIYFQGNSAPDKSGLPSDRFSAERTGGSVSTLTIQRTQQEDSAVYLCASSPQGFRDEQYFGPGTRLTVT.

There are many counts of this clonotype. The genes are TRBV10-3 and TRBJ2-7; the D call may be TRBD1 or TRBD2 (6 bases each). Germline lookup yields CDR1 ENHRY and CDR2 SYGVKD. Trimming shortened V by 9 bases and J by 3 bases, and 18 bases separated the two germline ends. The CDR3 is 14 residues long. This CDR3 reads CAIKQGGGNYEQYF. The CDR3 nucleotides are TGTGCCATTAAACAAGGGGGAGGCAACTACGAGCAGTACTTC.

This sequence joins TRBV5-1 and TRBJ2-3; unclear D gene. The V gene's germline CDR1 is SGHRS and CDR2 YFSETQ. Trimming took 0 bases from V and 3 from J, leaving 14 bases between them. This CDR3 region has 16 residues. The DNA for the CDR3 is TGCGCCAGCAGCTTGGGACCCTTGCAGGTAACAGATACGCAGTATTTT. Amino acids: CASSLGPLQVTDTQYF.

The chain has TRBV14 and TRBJ2-5; either TRBD1 or TRBD2 may fit D (5 bases each). V lost 1 base and J 9 bases, leaving 12 bases between the germline ends. This CDR3 spans 13 amino acids. CDR1 SGHDN and CDR2 FVKESK come from the germline V gene. DNA of the CDR3: TGTGCCAGCAGCCAAGGGCGGAGAGGGGCCCAGTACTTC. Its translation is CASSQGRRGAQYF.

This clonotype was seen once. This sequence joins TRBV7-2 and TRBJ2-3; 10 bases align to TRBD1. The CDR3 contains 15 residues. Per the germline V gene, CDR1 is SGHTA and CDR2 is FQGNSA. The junction had 7 bases not matched to a gene; V was cut back by 5 bases and J by 5 bases. The CDR3 is CASSRQTGGVDTQYF. The CDR3 DNA follows: TGTGCCAGCAGCAGACAGACAGGGGGCGTAGATACGCAGTATTTT.

V and J are TRBV16 and TRBJ1-1; TRBD1 matches 9 bases. The junction had 8 bases not matched to a gene; V was cut back by 4 bases and J by 2 bases. This CDR3 is 16 amino acids long. CDR1 and CDR2 (germline): KGHSY, FQNENV. Written as DNA, the CDR3 is TGTGCCAGCAGCCCATACGGACAGGGGATAAACACTGAAGCTTTCTTT. Encoded protein: CASSPYGQGINTEAFF. Combining the CDR3 with reference TRBV16 and TRBJ1-1 gives the whole variable domain GEEVAQTPKHLVRGEGQKAKLYCAPIKGHSYVFWYQQVLKNEFKFLISFQNENVFDETGMPKERFSAKCLPNSPCSLEIQATKLEDSAVYFCASSPYGQGINTEAFFGQGTRLTVV.

The chain recombines TRBV28 with TRBJ2-2, with 11 bases identical to TRBD2. The CDR3 is made up of 16 amino acids. The germline CDR1 and CDR2 sequences are MDHEN and SYDVKM. The J segment lost 5 bases and the V segment lost 4 bases, leaving 6 bases of the junction unmatched. The CDR3 region has the DNA TGTGCCAGCAGTTATAGCGGGAGGGCCGGTACCGGGGAGCTGTTTTTT. This encodes CASSYSGRAGTGELFF.

V and J are TRBV6-2 or TRBV6-3 and TRBJ1-1; D unclear. The CDR3 is made up of 11 amino acids. V dropped 8 bases and J dropped 6 bases, with 10 bases sitting between them. CDR1 and CDR2 (germline): MNHEY, SVGEGT. In nucleotides, the CDR3 is TGTGCCAGCGGTACCGGCCCTGAAGCTTTCTTT. Its protein product is CASGTGPEAFF.

This clonotype was observed a handful of times. This sequence joins TRBV4-1 and TRBJ1-1, with 9 positions matching TRBD1. The CDR3 is 15 residues long. The germline V gene encodes CDR1 MGHRA and CDR2 YSYEKL. V was pared by 1 base and J by 1 base, with 1 base of the junction left unmatched. Here the CDR3 reads CASSQGGQGNTEAFF. As DNA, the CDR3 is TGCGCCAGCAGCCAAGGGGGACAGGGGAACACTGAAGCTTTCTTT.

This CDR3 is CSAREPGLAGASEQFF. The DNA of the CDR3 is TGCAGTGCTAGAGAGCCGGGACTAGCGGGAGCCTCTGAGCAGTTCTTC. The chain combines TRBV20-1 with TRBJ2-1; 14 bases match TRBD2. CDR3 length equals 16 residues. In germline, CDR1 is DFQATT, CDR2 SNEGSKA (reference sequence). Trimming removed 0 bases from V and 9 bases from J; junction bases left unmatched: 7.

This clonotype came up a few times. The gene calls are TRBV7-2 and TRBJ2-1; 11 bases are a match to TRBD2. V lost 3 bases and J lost 5; bases outside the gene matches: 3. Per the germline V gene, CDR1 is SGHTA and CDR2 is FQGNSA. CDR3 length: 15 residues. The CDR3 DNA reads TGTGCCAGCAGCTTGACTAGCGGGGTTAACAATGAGCAGTTCTTC. Translation: CASSLTSGVNNEQFF.

This clonotype was seen only a few times. The chain links TRBV3-1 to TRBJ1-1; D not certain. Germline CDR1 is LGHDT and CDR2 is YNNKEL (reference sequence). V was cut by 0 bases and J by 4 bases, with 21 bases left in between. The CDR3 covers 18 residues. Here the CDR3 DNA reads TGTGCCAGCAGCCAAGAGTTCAGCCGGTCAGATTTTCGCACTGAAGCTTTCTTT. Translation gives CASSQEFSRSDFRTEAFF.

This clonotype was found many times. The rearrangement links TRBV18 to TRBJ2-2; D is unclear. Trimming left V 1 base short and J 2 bases short, with 8 bases between. This CDR3 is built from 15 residues. Germline V gene lookup returns CDR1 KGHSH and CDR2 LQKENI. The CDR3 region has the DNA TGTGCCAGCTCACCACGATACACCAACACCGGGGAGCTGTTTTTT. It is translated as CASSPRYTNTGELFF.

The chain couples TRBV4-2 to TRBJ2-1; the match to TRBD2 covers 9 bases. Trimming cost V 3 bases and J 4 bases; bases outside gene matches: 7. CDR1 is LGHNA, CDR2 YNFKEQ, per germline. The CDR3 sequence is 16 residues long. The CDR3 loop reads CASSHGISGGYNEQFF. As DNA, the CDR3 is TGTGCCAGCAGCCACGGGATTAGCGGGGGTTACAATGAGCAGTTCTTC.

This clonotype was recorded many times. V gene TRBV7-2 combines with J gene TRBJ2-3; the D is unclear. Germline V CDR1 and CDR2: SGHTA, FQGNSA. V was trimmed by 0 bases and J by 0 bases, leaving 10 bases between them. The CDR3 sequence is 16 residues long. DNA of the CDR3: TGTGCCAGCAGCTTAGCGTTTTTACTTAGCACAGATACGCAGTATTTT. The encoded protein is CASSLAFLLSTDTQYF.

This clonotype was recorded many times. The V call is TRBV12-3 or TRBV12-4, the J call TRBJ2-2; D may be TRBD1 (5 bases). This CDR3 spans 15 amino acids. V dropped 3 bases and J dropped 4 bases, with 12 bases sitting between them. CDR3 residues: CASSFGGASTGELFF. The CDR3 coding sequence is TGTGCCAGCAGTTTTGGTGGGGCGAGCACCGGGGAGCTGTTTTTT.

This clonotype was seen only once. The V and J genes are TRBV9 and TRBJ2-5; 10 nucleotides match TRBD2. CDR3 size: 18 residues. Germline loops: CDR1 SGDLS, CDR2 YYNGEE. V shed 0 bases, J shed 5 bases, and the junction held 13 bases outside the gene matches. CDR3 in amino acids: CASSVATSSGRAGETQYF. CDR3 nucleotide sequence: TGTGCCAGCAGCGTAGCTACGTCCAGCGGGAGGGCCGGGGAGACCCAGTACTTC. Using reference TRBV9 and TRBJ2-5 for the parts outside the CDR3, the full variable domain is DSGVTQTPKHLITATGQRVTLRCSPRSGDLSVYWYQQSLDQGLQFLIQYYNGEERAKGNILERFSAQQFPDLHSELNLSSLELGDSALYFCASSVATSSGRAGETQYFGPGTRLLVL.

This clonotype was observed a few times. This chain connects TRBV7-9 to TRBJ2-7; D is ambiguous. The CDR3 has 12 amino acids. Per germline, CDR1 SEHNR and CDR2 FQNEAQ (reference sequence). Trimming removed 1 base at V and 5 bases at J, with 6 bases between. The CDR3 coding sequence is TGTGCCAGCAGCTTAGATACTAACGAGCAGTACTTC. Translation: CASSLDTNEQYF.

The gene calls are TRBV7-9 and TRBJ2-1; perhaps D is TRBD1 or TRBD2 (5 bases each). The germline CDR1 and CDR2 sequences are SEHNR and FQNEAQ (reference sequence). V was trimmed by 5 bases and J by 6 bases, leaving 14 bases between them. This CDR3 is 14 amino acids long. CDR3: CASSVGADGNEQFF. The CDR3 DNA follows: TGTGCCAGCAGCGTCGGGGCCGACGGCAATGAGCAGTTCTTC.